The 20 T cell receptor beta chains below come from one sample, sequenced in a study of blood T cells in healthy people across ages (dated by TCRdb to the mid-2010s). The method was 5' RACE. Sequenced on an Illumina HiSeq 2500. A second PCR of roughly 6 to 11 cycles was performed with a sample-barcoded 5' primer and a J-beta primer mix. TCRdb ran its own pipeline on the public reads, namely fastp trimming at Q25 and MiXCR clone calling, and kept in-frame beta chains. A single entry per CDR3 protein holds the most common genes and DNA from its merged rows. The sample data list 1.5 million to 2 million distinct CDR3 sequences, and 34% of these were observed just once. The top ten clonotypes cover 11% of the sample. Material: blood. These receptors were taken from a woman in her twenties or thirties in good health.

V and J are TRBV18 and TRBJ2-2, with 8 bases fitting TRBD1. Per germline, CDR1 KGHSH and CDR2 LQKENI. V dropped 8 bases and J dropped 5; count of bases not matched to a gene: 10. The CDR3 has 15 residues. In DNA form, the CDR3 reads TGTGCCAGCCGACCCAGGGGGCACTCGACCGGGGAGCTGTTTTTT. Its protein is CASRPRGHSTGELFF.

A few counts support this clonotype. This chain connects TRBV7-9 to TRBJ2-1; TRBD2 matches 8 bases. V trimming: 5 bases; J trimming: 8 bases; junction bases outside the gene matches: 8. The length of the CDR3 is 14 residues. The germline V gene encodes CDR1 SEHNR and CDR2 FQNEAQ (reference sequence). The CDR3 spells CASSPGRGGYEQFF. In nucleotides, the CDR3 is TGTGCCAGCAGCCCCGGGAGGGGGGGATATGAGCAGTTCTTC. Combining the CDR3 with reference TRBV7-9 and TRBJ2-1 gives the whole variable domain DTGVSQNPRHKITKRGQNVTFRCDPISEHNRLYWYRQTLGQGPEFLTYFQNEAQLEKSRLLSDRFSAERPKGSFSTLEIQRTEQGDSAMYLCASSPGRGGYEQFFGPGTRLTVL.

V usage is TRBV24-1 and J usage is TRBJ2-1; weak D call: TRBD1 (6 bases). With 5 bases removed from V and 5 bases from J, the gap between germline ends came to 9 bases. The length of the CDR3 is 13 residues. Germline V lookup: CDR1 KGHDR, CDR2 SFDVKD. The CDR3 here is CATSAGTNNEQFF. CDR3 sequence (DNA): TGTGCCACCAGTGCCGGGACAAACAATGAGCAGTTCTTC.

The chain recombines TRBV2 with TRBJ2-7; weak D call: TRBD2 (5 bases). The CDR3 runs 12 residues. Between the trimmed V and J ends, which lost 6 bases and 7 bases, there was a span of 13 bases. Germline V gives CDR1 SNHLY, CDR2 FYNNEI. The CDR3 bases are TGTGCCAGCAGGCAGGAGCCGGGGGAGCAGTACTTC. Its protein is CASRQEPGEQYF.

The genes are TRBV6-6 and TRBJ1-2; D gene uncertain. The CDR3 totals 12 residues. The V gene's germline CDR1 is MNHNY and CDR2 SVGAGI (reference sequence). V shed 2 bases and J shed 8 bases, with 9 bases lying between them. The CDR3 protein is CASSYEGRGYTF. CDR3 DNA sequence: TGTGCCAGCAGTTACGAGGGCCGGGGCTACACCTTC.

This clonotype was detected only a few times. The chain combines TRBV11-2 with TRBJ2-7; a possible D gene is TRBD1 (5 bases). The end of the DNA is better explained by TRBJ2-5, so the J call may be wrong. CDR1 is SGHAT and CDR2 is FQNNGV in the germline V gene. The CDR3 sequence is 15 residues long. CDR3 loop: CASRLTESPVETQYF. Here the CDR3 DNA reads TGTGCCAGCAGATTGACAGAAAGCCCTGTGGAGACCCAGTACTTC.

The J gene is TRBJ1-1, the V gene TRBV7-9; D ambiguous. Germline V CDR1 and CDR2: SEHNR, FQNEAQ (reference sequence). This CDR3 is built from 14 residues. With 5 bases removed from V and 3 bases from J, the gap between germline ends came to 13 bases. The CDR3 loop reads CASSSSDTYTEAFF. The CDR3 DNA sequence: TGTGCCAGCAGCAGCAGCGACACTTACACTGAAGCTTTCTTT.

This chain links TRBV20-1 with TRBJ2-4; D ambiguous. With 3 bases removed from V and 0 bases from J, the gap between germline ends came to 6 bases. The CDR3 covers 13 residues. CDR1 is DFQATT, CDR2 SNEGSKA, per germline (reference sequence). CDR3 protein: CSASSLAKNIQYF. CDR3 sequence (DNA): TGCAGTGCTAGTAGCCTAGCCAAAAACATTCAGTACTTC.

A remark on this clonotype: At one end, the junction sequence differs from germline, possibly due to a read error. The chain is built from TRBV20-1 and TRBJ2-7, with D tentatively TRBD2 (5 bases). CDR3 size: 15 residues. CDR1 DFQATT and CDR2 SNEGSKA come from the germline V gene (reference sequence). DNA for the CDR3: TGCAGTGCTAGAGACGAGCGGCGAATTGGCTACGTGCAGTACTTC. This codes for CSARDERRIGYVQYF.

The chain recombines TRBV7-9 with TRBJ1-4, with a weak D call TRBD1 (5 bases). Trimming removed 4 bases from V and 7 bases from J, with 13 bases in between. The CDR3 length is 14 residues. The germline V gene encodes CDR1 SEHNR and CDR2 FQNEAQ (reference sequence). The CDR3 reads CASSSPPGLEKLFF. CDR3 nucleotides: TGTGCCAGCAGCTCCCCACCGGGGCTTGAAAAACTGTTTTTT.

This rearrangement joins TRBV20-1 to TRBJ2-6; 16 nucleotides match TRBD2. This CDR3 is 18 amino acids long. J gave up 0 bases and V 3 bases, and 2 bases lay outside the gene matches. CDR1 DFQATT and CDR2 SNEGSKA come from the germline V gene (reference sequence). This CDR3 reads CSARGLAGGNSGANVLTF. CDR3 DNA sequence: TGCAGTGCTAGGGGACTAGCGGGAGGGAACTCTGGGGCCAACGTCCTGACTTTC.

This clonotype was seen at least ten times. This rearrangement joins TRBV5-1 to TRBJ2-2; perhaps TRBD1 as D (5 bases). The CDR3 covers 15 residues. The germline CDR1 and CDR2 sequences are SGHRS and YFSETQ. V gave up 0 bases and J gave up 2 bases, with 8 bases separating them. The CDR3 DNA reads as TGCGCCAGCAGCTTGGTGCAGGGAAACACCGGGGAGCTGTTTTTT. Translation gives CASSLVQGNTGELFF. The variable domain in full, with the rest retrieved from reference TRBV5-1 and TRBJ2-2, is KAGVTQTPRYLIKTRGQQVTLSCSPISGHRSVSWYQQTPGQGLQFLFEYFSETQRNKGNFPGRFSGRQFSNSRSEMNVSTLELGDSALYLCASSLVQGNTGELFFGEGSRLTVL.

The rearrangement joins TRBV20-1 to TRBJ2-1; D might be TRBD2 (5 bases). Germline loops: CDR1 DFQATT, CDR2 SNEGSKA (reference sequence). Trimming took off 2 bases at V and 4 bases at J, with 18 bases between the two ends. CDR3 size: 16 residues. CDR3 DNA sequence: TGCAGTGCTAGATCAAGTGACGGGGAGTGGTACAATGAGCAGTTCTTC. It yields the protein CSARSSDGEWYNEQFF.

The chain couples TRBV12-5 to TRBJ1-2, with a tentative D call TRBD1 (5 bases). CDR3 length: 13 residues. The V gene lost 1 base and the J gene lost 9 bases, with 12 bases spanning the gap. Germline assignment: CDR1 LGHNT and CDR2 FRNRAP. The CDR3 DNA sequence: TGTGCTAGTGGTTTGGGCACAGGTCTTAGCTACACCTTC. Its translation is CASGLGTGLSYTF.

The chain has TRBV4-2 and TRBJ2-1; 8 nucleotides line up with TRBD2. CDR1 LGHNA and CDR2 YNFKEQ come from the germline V gene. The CDR3 length is 17 residues. Germline trimming cut 0 bases from V and 2 bases from J; bases unmatched to any gene: 6. CDR3 in amino acids: CASSQDVAGTAYNEQFF. CDR3 nucleotide sequence: TGTGCCAGCAGCCAAGATGTAGCGGGAACGGCCTACAATGAGCAGTTCTTC.

This clonotype has a handful of counts. The chain is built from TRBV10-1 and TRBJ2-3; D is uncertain. The CDR3 extends over 11 amino acids. Between the trimmed V and J ends, which lost 9 bases and 5 bases, there was a span of 9 bases. The germline V gene has CDR1 WNHNN and CDR2 SYGVQD (reference sequence). The CDR3, as DNA: TGCGCCAGTATGATGGGAGATACGCAGTATTTT. This gives the protein CASMMGDTQYF.

This chain uses TRBV20-1 with TRBJ1-5; TRBD1 might be the D (5 bases). CDR3 length: 14 residues. CDR1 and CDR2 (germline): DFQATT, SNEGSKA (reference sequence). V lost 4 bases and J 1 base, leaving 11 bases between the germline ends. In nucleotides, the CDR3 is TGCAGTGCTACGGACAATTGGAGCAATCAGCCCCAGCATTTT. Translating it yields CSATDNWSNQPQHF.

In its sample, this clonotype was seen a few times. The chain has TRBV30 and TRBJ2-5; D is possibly TRBD2 (5 bases). CDR3 size: 13 residues. Deletions cut 3 bases from V and 1 base from J, with 9 bases between. Germline-derived CDR1 and CDR2 are GTSNPN and SVGIG (reference sequence). The DNA of the CDR3 is TGTGCCTGGAGCTCCGGACTCCAAGAGACCCAGTACTTC. Its protein is CAWSSGLQETQYF. Together with reference TRBV30 and TRBJ2-5, the CDR3 gives the full variable domain: SQTIHQWPATLVQPVGSPLSLECTVEGTSNPNLYWYRQAAGRGLQLLFYSVGIGQISSEVPQNLSASRPQDRQFILSSKKLLLSDSGFYLCAWSSGLQETQYFGPGTRLLVL.

The CDR3 loop reads CSAISQDSYNEQFF. The CDR3 DNA reads as TGCAGTGCTATATCACAGGACTCCTACAATGAGCAGTTCTTC. This chain connects TRBV20-1 to TRBJ2-1, with a weak D call TRBD1 (5 bases). V lost 4 bases and J lost 0, with 10 bases in between. In germline, CDR1 is DFQATT, CDR2 SNEGSKA (reference sequence). The CDR3 covers 14 residues.

Turning to this clonotype: This may arise from a read error, as a much more abundant clone is one base away. This chain links TRBV20-1 with TRBJ2-1; 9 nucleotides align to TRBD2. The CDR3 has 15 amino acids. Germline CDR1 and CDR2: DFQATT and SNEGSKA (reference sequence). DNA for the CDR3: TGCAGTGCTAGAACCGGGACTAGCTCCTGCAATGAGCAGTTCTTC. Translation: CSARTGTSSCNEQFF.